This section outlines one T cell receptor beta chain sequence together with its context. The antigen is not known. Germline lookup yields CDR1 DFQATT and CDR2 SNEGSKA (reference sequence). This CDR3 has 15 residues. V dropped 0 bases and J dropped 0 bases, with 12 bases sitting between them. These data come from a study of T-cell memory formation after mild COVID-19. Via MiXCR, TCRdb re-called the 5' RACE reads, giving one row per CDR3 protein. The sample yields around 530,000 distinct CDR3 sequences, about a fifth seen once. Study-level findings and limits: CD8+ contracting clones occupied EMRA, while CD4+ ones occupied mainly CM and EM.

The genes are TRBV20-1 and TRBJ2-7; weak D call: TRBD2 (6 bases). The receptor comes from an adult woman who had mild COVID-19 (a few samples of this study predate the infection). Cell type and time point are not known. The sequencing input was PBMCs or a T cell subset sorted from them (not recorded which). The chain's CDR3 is CSARDLDGSSYEQYF. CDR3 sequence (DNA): TGCAGTGCTAGAGATTTAGACGGGAGCTCCTACGAGCAGTACTTC.